This T cell receptor (beta chain) appears in the sequencing data of a study of Graves' ophthalmopathy and Graves' hyperthyroidism. Study-wide background: Upon initial diagnosis and before any treatment, peripheral blood was collected.

RNA transcripts yielded amplified TCR beta CDR3 regions. HTBI-primed first-round RT-PCR preceded second-round multiplex PCR. Each CDR3 protein is one row after TCRdb ran MiXCR on the multiplex PCR reads. Among 300,000 to 400,000 distinct CDR3 sequences listed, roughly a sixth were seen once. Sequencing was carried out using peripheral blood. The sequence was obtained from an adult man with Graves' ophthalmopathy.

The CDR3 region is CAEGAETQYF. CDR3 DNA: TGTGCCGAGGGGGCGGAGACCCAGTACTTC. The chain has TRBV7-8 and TRBJ2-5; 7 bases fit TRBD1. Germline V gives CDR1 SGHVS, CDR2 FQNEAQ. CDR3 length: 10 amino acids. Trimming at V came to 11 bases and at J to 5 bases, leaving 2 bases not matched to a gene. Supplemented by reference TRBV7-8 and TRBJ2-5, the full variable domain reads GAGVSQSPRYKVAKRGQDVALRCDPISGHVSLFWYQQALGQGPEFLTYFQNEAQLDKSGLPSDRFFAERPEGSVSTLKIQRTQQEDSAVYLCAEGAETQYFGPGTRLLVL.